This T cell receptor beta chain emerged from a study of T-cell reconstitution after alpha-beta-depleted transplantation in children. TCRbeta library preparation incorporated unique molecular identifiers. One entry per CDR3 protein results from TCRdb running MiXCR on the PCR reads. The repertoire holds around 680,000 distinct CDR3 sequences, with approximately 15% as singletons. Per germline, CDR1 SGHRS and CDR2 YFSETQ. Deletions cut 0 bases from V and 2 bases from J, with 16 bases between. The CDR3 is 17 residues long. This clonotype was seen just once. The sequence came from a human donor who donated a stem cell graft to a child with acute myeloid leukemia. The sequencing used PBMCs from the stem cell graft donor, collected from the stem cell graft. V usage is TRBV5-1 and J usage is TRBJ2-3; a possible D gene is TRBD2 (5 bases). DNA for the CDR3: TGCGCCAGCAGCTTGGGTCCTCTAGCAGACACCACAGATACGCAGTATTTT. Amino acids: CASSLGPLADTTDTQYF.